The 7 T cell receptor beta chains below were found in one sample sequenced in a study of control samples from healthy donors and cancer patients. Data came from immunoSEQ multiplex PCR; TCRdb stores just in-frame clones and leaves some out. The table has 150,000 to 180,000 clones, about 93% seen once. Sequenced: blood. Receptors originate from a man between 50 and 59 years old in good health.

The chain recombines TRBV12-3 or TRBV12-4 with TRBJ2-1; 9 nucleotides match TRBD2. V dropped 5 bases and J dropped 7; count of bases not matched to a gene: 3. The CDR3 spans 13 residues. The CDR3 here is CASSGLAGNEQFF. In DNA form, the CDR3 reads TGTGCCAGCAGTGGGCTAGCGGGGAATGAGCAGTTCTTC.

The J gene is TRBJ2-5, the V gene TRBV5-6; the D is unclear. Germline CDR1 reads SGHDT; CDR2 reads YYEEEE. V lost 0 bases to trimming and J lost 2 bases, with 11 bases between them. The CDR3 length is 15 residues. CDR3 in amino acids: CASSLGGPGQETQYF. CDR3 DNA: TGTGCCAGCAGCTTGGGTGGGCCAGGACAAGAGACCCAGTACTTC.

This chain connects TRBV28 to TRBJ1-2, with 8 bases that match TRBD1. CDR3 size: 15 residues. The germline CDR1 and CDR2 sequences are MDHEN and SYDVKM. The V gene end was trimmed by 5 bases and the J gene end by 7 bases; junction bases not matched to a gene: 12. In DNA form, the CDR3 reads TGTGCCAGCAGTCCCGTTGATCAGGGGGCAAGTGGCTACACCTTC. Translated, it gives CASSPVDQGASGYTF.

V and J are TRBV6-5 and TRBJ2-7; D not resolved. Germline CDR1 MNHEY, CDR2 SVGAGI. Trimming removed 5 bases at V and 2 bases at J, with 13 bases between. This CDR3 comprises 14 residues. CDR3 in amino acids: CASSPLGRAYEQYF. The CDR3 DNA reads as TGTGCCAGCAGTCCCCTAGGACGAGCCTACGAGCAGTACTTC.

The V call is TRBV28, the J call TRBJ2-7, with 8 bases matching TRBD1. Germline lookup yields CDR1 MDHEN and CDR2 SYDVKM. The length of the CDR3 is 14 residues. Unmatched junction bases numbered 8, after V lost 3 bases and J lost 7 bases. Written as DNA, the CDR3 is TGTGCCAGCAGTTTCGGGACAGGTCTCAGGGAGCAGTACTTC. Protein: CASSFGTGLREQYF.

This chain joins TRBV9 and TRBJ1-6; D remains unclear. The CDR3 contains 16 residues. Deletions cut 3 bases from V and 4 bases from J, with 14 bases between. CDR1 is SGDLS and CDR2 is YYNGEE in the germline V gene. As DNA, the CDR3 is TGTGCCAGCAGCGGTTCCTCGGACCGATATAATTCACCCCTCCACTTT. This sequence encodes CASSGSSDRYNSPLHF. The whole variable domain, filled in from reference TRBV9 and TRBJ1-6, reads DSGVTQTPKHLITATGQRVTLRCSPRSGDLSVYWYQQSLDQGLQFLIQYYNGEERAKGNILERFSAQQFPDLHSELNLSSLELGDSALYFCASSGSSDRYNSPLHFGNGTRLTVT.

The CDR3 region is CASSEVRSTGELFF. Written as DNA, the CDR3 is TGTGCCAGCAGTGAGGTCCGTAGCACCGGGGAGCTGTTTTTT. The V and J genes are TRBV2 and TRBJ2-2; D is undetermined. V was cut by 3 bases and J by 4 bases, with 9 bases left in between. CDR1 is SNHLY and CDR2 is FYNNEI in the germline V gene. The CDR3 is 14 residues long.